The 6 T cell receptor beta chains reported below all come from one sample, sequenced in a study of cytomegalovirus exposure and HLA in healthy donors. The study ran its PCR with 60 Vbeta and 13 Jbeta primers. The method was immunoSEQ multiplex PCR; TCRdb's version includes in-frame clones alone and lacks a portion of them. The sample contains nearly 100,000 clones, 9.4% of which appear only once. The sample was PBMCs. These receptors were taken from a man in his fifties or sixties in good health and CMV-seropositive.

The gene calls are TRBV27 and TRBJ1-1; possibly TRBD1 for D (5 bases). Trimming stripped 3 bases from V and 6 bases from J, with 11 bases between. Germline V gene sequence: CDR1 MNHEY, CDR2 SMNVEV (reference sequence). The CDR3 length is 13 residues. CDR3 in DNA: TGTGCCAGCAGTTTCCGGACAAGTGCTGAAGCTTTCTTT. Translated: CASSFRTSAEAFF.

This clone was seen more than once but under ten times. This chain joins TRBV2 and TRBJ2-2; weak D call: TRBD2 (7 bases). V was shortened by 6 bases and J by 5 bases, with 13 bases between the two germline ends. Germline-derived CDR1 and CDR2 are SNHLY and FYNNEI. CDR3 size: 14 residues. The CDR3 here is CASRRGLGTGELFF. In DNA, the CDR3 is TGTGCCAGCAGGCGGGGGCTTGGGACCGGGGAGCTGTTTTTT.

J is TRBJ2-3 and V is TRBV10-3; D may be TRBD1 (8 bases). V dropped 2 bases and J dropped 7 bases, with 16 bases sitting between them. Per the germline V gene, CDR1 is ENHRY and CDR2 is SYGVKD. This CDR3 region has 15 residues. In DNA form, the CDR3 reads TGTGCCATCAGTGAGCAGGGGGCGGGGGAGAATACGCAGTATTTT. Its protein is CAISEQGAGENTQYF.

The chain recombines TRBV28 with TRBJ2-3; 10 bases line up with TRBD2. CDR1 and CDR2 from the germline V gene are MDHEN and SYDVKM. V gave up 5 bases and J gave up 4 bases; unmatched junction bases: 6. The CDR3 extends over 15 amino acids. Here the CDR3 reads CASSPTSGKADTQYF. DNA of the CDR3: TGTGCCAGCAGTCCCACTAGCGGGAAGGCAGATACGCAGTATTTT.

The CDR3 nucleotides read TGTGCTAGTGGCCGTAAATTCGGACAGGACTACACTGAAGCTTTCTTT. Its translation: CASGRKFGQDYTEAFF. This chain links TRBV12-5 with TRBJ1-1; TRBD1 agrees at 7 bases. Germline V gene lookup returns CDR1 LGHNT and CDR2 FRNRAP. Losses at the gene ends were 6 bases for V and 3 bases for J; bases not matched to a gene: 13. This CDR3 spans 16 amino acids.

This clone was seen only a few times. The same CDR3 arises from other DNA sequences in this sample as well. The V call is TRBV7-2, the J call TRBJ1-1; no clear D gene. Germline CDR1 and CDR2: SGHTA and FQGNSA. Trimming cost V 5 bases and J 4 bases, with 11 bases left between them. The length of the CDR3 is 13 residues. The CDR3, as DNA: TGTGCCAGCAGCCTCTCCCCGGGCACTGAAGCTTTCTTT. Encoded protein: CASSLSPGTEAFF.